This T cell receptor (beta chain) was found in a study of identical twins. Only a few counts were recorded for this clonotype. Its antigen is currently unknown. Unique molecular identifiers were in the cDNA, with template-switch universal primer binding. Each CDR3 protein is one row after TCRdb ran MiXCR on the 5' RACE reads. Of around 510,000 distinct CDR3 sequences in the sample, roughly an eighth were seen once. Study-wide findings and caveats: Excess sharing between twins was weaker in beta out-of-frame sequences. Insertions ran lower in abundant cord blood beta clonotypes, though not in memory repertoires. Models underpredicted monozygotic twin sharing of out-of-frame TCR alpha.

Germline V lookup: CDR1 DFQATT, CDR2 SNEGSKA (reference sequence). The CDR3 is 12 residues long. Another study also made use of these data, one on yellow fever vaccine responses in identical twins.

The TCR sequence derives from a woman aged 18-35 years in good health. Sample: CD4+ T cells sorted from blood. V gene TRBV20-1 combines with J gene TRBJ2-3; D is perhaps TRBD1 or TRBD2 (6 bases each). The CDR3 sequence: CRGGQSTDTQYF. The CDR3 bases are TGCAGGGGGGGCCAGAGCACAGATACGCAGTATTTT.